This TCR beta chain originates from a study of post-analysis software for immune sequencing data (dated by TCRdb to the mid-2010s). General notes on the study: The recorded disease courses included relapsing-remitting, secondary progressive and progressive-relapsing multiple sclerosis, and some patients had no subtype annotation. The patient repertoires were set against approximately 10 previously published healthy control repertoires from donors whose ages ranged from about 6 to 26 years. A subset of samples was prepared in parallel using single-end sample barcoding, then pooled and co-amplified after Illumina adapter ligation. Points the paper makes about the study in general: When samples were clustered directly using the F measure, samples prepared in the same batch co-clustered strongly, which prompted a batch-effect correction. The control group was slightly older than the multiple sclerosis patient group. Normalized Chao1 diversity was significantly lower in multiple sclerosis patients than controls, suggesting substantial peripheral T-cell clonal expansion. Roughly 5 TRBV segments, including TRBV5-6, TRBV5-1 and TRBV20-1, were significantly more frequent in patients than controls.

Library creation used PCR. TCRdb lists the instrument as Illumina HiSeq 2500. Unique molecular identifiers were incorporated into TCR beta cDNA libraries to reduce PCR and sequencing biases. Every 1 to 10 million input T cells yielded 500,000 or so cDNA molecules, meaning each molecule approximated one T cell. Patient libraries were prepared and sequenced with the same protocol used for the earlier healthy control dataset. Samples belonging to the same batch were prepared together, multiplexed and sequenced on a shared HiSeq lane. The study's own analysis went as follows. Raw barcoded reads were processed with MIGEC, and single-read molecular identifier groups were discarded before consensus assembly and CDR3 extraction. Clonotype tables were post-analysed with VDJtools, and diversity was normalized by down-sampling all datasets to the smallest sample size. To correct batch-related cross-sample contamination, repertoire overlap clustering matched CDR3 amino acid sequences but not nucleotide sequences. In TCRdb, the public reads were trimmed at Q25 with fastp and aligned with MiXCR, with productive beta chains retained. Rows matching on CDR3 protein sequence are summarized as one entry with the most common DNA and genes. The authors' filters were not applied to this entry. Present in this sample are approximately 570,000 distinct CDR3 sequences, 44% of which were seen just once. Together, the top ten hold around 1.7% of the sample.

In this sample, this clonotype turned up a few times. Which antigen it targets is not known. Per-base qualities were not stored, and no clone one base away is much larger. To demonstrate the VDJtools post-analysis software, TCR beta repertoires were profiled from the peripheral blood of more than ten young patients with multiple sclerosis. Multiple sclerosis patients were children and adolescents aged about 6 to 15 years. Taken from cysteine to phenylalanine, the CDR3 has 15 residues. The kept DNA is CDR3 alone, 45 bases in frame from the first base. Sequences MNHEY (CDR1) and SVGAGI (CDR2) are obtained from the germline V gene. Trimming takes 0 bases from V and 2 bases from J, and the germline ends sit 10 bases apart.

This receptor was identified in a girl aged 5-17 years with multiple sclerosis. The V and J genes are TRBV6-5 and TRBJ1-2; there is no confident call for the D gene. Source material: blood. The CDR3 reads CASSYSLSGNYGYTF. The DNA is TGTGCCAGCAGTTACTCTCTCTCCGGGAACTATGGCTACACCTTC.